Shown below are 20 T cell receptor beta chains from a single sample sequenced in a study of cytomegalovirus exposure and HLA in healthy donors. The PCR made use of 60 Vbeta and 13 Jbeta primers. The assay was immunoSEQ multiplex PCR, and TCRdb's table has in-frame clones only and misses some. Of about 150,000 clones detected, 84% appear once; the ten largest clones hold roughly 5%. Sequencing used PBMCs. These TCRs come from a girl between 5 and 17 years old in good health and CMV-seropositive.

This clone was seen a single time. The chain joins TRBV6-1 to TRBJ2-7, with D possibly matching TRBD1 (6 bases). CDR3 length: 12 amino acids. The germline V and J ends were trimmed by 6 bases and 3 bases, with 9 bases remaining between them. CDR1 and CDR2 (germline): MNHNS, SASEGT. DNA of the CDR3: TGTGCCAGCAGCATCAGGGGCTACGAGCAGTACTTC. It translates to CASSIRGYEQYF.

This chain links TRBV5-1 with TRBJ2-7, with TRBD2 identical over 8 bases. Trimming at V came to 1 base and at J to 3 bases, leaving 3 bases not matched to a gene. The CDR3 contains 14 residues. Germline V gene data show CDR1 as SGHRS and CDR2 as YFSETQ. CDR3 in amino acids: CASSLSGGGYEQYF. CDR3 nucleotide sequence: TGCGCCAGCAGCTTGAGCGGGGGCGGCTACGAGCAGTACTTC.

The rearrangement joins TRBV6-6 to TRBJ2-3; the match to TRBD1 covers 11 bases. The CDR3 runs to 15 residues. J was trimmed by 3 bases and V by 6 bases; bases with no gene match: 5. Germline loops: CDR1 MNHNY, CDR2 SVGAGI (reference sequence). The CDR3 is CASSRGQGATDTQYF. The DNA of the CDR3 is TGTGCCAGCAGCCGAGGACAGGGGGCAACAGATACGCAGTATTTT.

This chain uses TRBV6-5 with TRBJ2-7; D ambiguous. Germline CDR1 MNHEY, CDR2 SVGAGI. Between the trimmed V and J ends, which lost 5 bases and 2 bases, there was a span of 10 bases. This CDR3 has 13 residues. CDR3 nucleotide sequence: TGTGCCAGCAGTATGGATACAGCCTACGAGCAGTACTTC. This gives the protein CASSMDTAYEQYF.

CDR3 nucleotide sequence: TGTGCCAGCAGGCCTCCGGTGAACACTGAAGCTTTCTTT. It is translated as CASRPPVNTEAFF. The chain employs TRBV2 and TRBJ1-1, with D unresolved. V lost 6 bases to trimming and J lost 0 bases, with 8 bases between them. The germline gives CDR1 SNHLY, CDR2 FYNNEI. The CDR3 is 13 amino acids.

V is TRBV2 and J is TRBJ1-6; 7 positions agree with TRBD1. There are 14 residues in the CDR3. In germline, CDR1 is SNHLY, CDR2 FYNNEI. V lost 7 bases to trimming and J lost 10 bases; unmatched junction nucleotides: 10. CDR3 region: CASTRQGVRSPLHF. The CDR3 DNA sequence: TGTGCCAGCACCAGACAGGGAGTAAGGTCACCCCTCCACTTT.

The rearrangement joins TRBV5-6 to TRBJ2-1; 8 bases match TRBD2. This CDR3 has 16 amino acids. The germline CDR1 and CDR2 sequences are SGHDT and YYEEEE. The J segment lost 4 bases and the V segment lost 1 base, leaving 7 bases of the junction unmatched. The CDR3 loop reads CASSLKELAGYNEQFF. CDR3 sequence (DNA): TGTGCCAGCAGCTTGAAGGAATTAGCGGGGTACAATGAGCAGTTCTTC.

The chain carries TRBV7-4 and TRBJ2-1; a weak D match, TRBD2 (6 bases). Germline CDR1 SGHVT, CDR2 SQSDAQ. Trimming removed 5 bases at V and 6 bases at J, with 20 bases between. This CDR3 has 16 residues. DNA of the CDR3: TGTGCCAGCAGCCCCGCTGAGACTAGAGGCGTCAATGAGCAGTTCTTC. Protein: CASSPAETRGVNEQFF.

This clone was observed a handful of times. The chain links TRBV15 to TRBJ1-2; the D gene is possibly TRBD1 (6 bases). V dropped 1 base and J dropped 4 bases, with 16 bases sitting between them. This CDR3 is 16 amino acids long. CDR1 and CDR2 (germline): LNHNV, YYDKDF (reference sequence). The chain's CDR3 is CATSRGKAQGPYGYTF. The CDR3 nucleotides read TGTGCCACCAGCAGAGGGAAGGCACAGGGCCCCTATGGCTACACCTTC.

This chain links TRBV7-6 with TRBJ2-1, with TRBD1 matching 7 bases. Trimming cost V 4 bases and J 7 bases; bases outside gene matches: 16. The V gene's germline CDR1 is SGHVS and CDR2 FNYEAQ. CDR3 length equals 17 residues. Written as DNA, the CDR3 is TGTGCCAGCAGCTCCCGACTTAGGGGGCGCAGATTGAATGAGCAGTTCTTC. Its protein product is CASSSRLRGRRLNEQFF.

The chain couples TRBV21-1 to TRBJ1-5; TRBD1, as called in the table, went unchecked against the DNA. TRBV21-1 is labeled a pseudogene. The CDR3 runs 15 residues. The CDR3 nucleotides are TGTGCCAGCAGCAATACAGGACAGGGCAGTCAGCCCCAGCATTTT. This gives the protein CASSNTGQGSQPQHF.

The chain has TRBV29-1 and TRBJ2-1; 11 bases agree with TRBD2. The V gene's germline CDR1 is SQVTM and CDR2 ANQGSEA. The V gene end was trimmed by 4 bases and the J gene end by 4 bases; junction bases not matched to a gene: 9. This CDR3 has 16 residues. The CDR3 DNA reads TGCAGCGTTGGGAGTAGCGGGGGGGCAAATTACAATGAGCAGTTCTTC. Translating gives CSVGSSGGANYNEQFF.

A remark on this clone: One end of the junction is discordant with germline, which a read error may explain. The chain uses TRBV7-3 and TRBJ1-1, with a weak D call TRBD1 (5 bases). Germline V lookup: CDR1 SGHTA, CDR2 FQGTGA. The CDR3 sequence is 16 residues long. DNA for the CDR3: TGTGCCAGCAGCCTAACCCCGACAGCCGAGAACACTGAAGCTTTCTTT. It yields the protein CASSLTPTAENTEAFF.

The rearrangement uses TRBV27 and TRBJ2-5; 13 nucleotides align to TRBD2. V gave up 5 bases and J gave up 11 bases; unmatched junction bases: 5. There are 13 residues in the CDR3. The germline V gene encodes CDR1 MNHEY and CDR2 SMNVEV (reference sequence). The CDR3 is CASSPGLAGEQYF. The DNA for the CDR3 is TGTGCCAGCAGTCCCGGACTAGCGGGGGAGCAGTACTTC.

The chain has TRBV19 and TRBJ1-2; D remains unclear. Germline V gene lookup returns CDR1 LNHDA and CDR2 SQIVND (reference sequence). Trimming pared 3 bases from V and 4 bases from J, leaving 6 bases between. The CDR3 has 12 amino acids. CDR3 residues: CASSISSYGYTF. Written as DNA, the CDR3 is TGTGCCAGTAGTATCTCCAGCTATGGCTACACCTTC. Full variable domain (outside the CDR3, taken from reference TRBV19 and TRBJ1-2): DGGITQSPKYLFRKEGQNVTLSCEQNLNHDAMYWYRQDPGQGLRLIYYSQIVNDFQKGDIAEGYSVSREKKESFPLTVTSAQKNPTAFYLCASSISSYGYTFGSGTRLTVV.

The J gene is TRBJ2-1, the V gene TRBV2, with D possibly TRBD1 on 5 matching bases. Trimming took off 5 bases at V and 5 bases at J, with 7 bases between the two ends. CDR3 size: 12 residues. Germline V gene lookup returns CDR1 SNHLY and CDR2 FYNNEI. The CDR3 coding sequence is TGTGCCAGCAGTCCGACAGACAATGAGCAGTTCTTC. Residues: CASSPTDNEQFF. Together with reference TRBV2 and TRBJ2-1, the CDR3 gives the full variable domain: EPEVTQTPSHQVTQMGQEVILRCVPISNHLYFYWYRQILGQKVEFLVSFYNNEISEKSEIFDDQFSVERPDGSNFTLKIRSTKLEDSAMYFCASSPTDNEQFFGPGTRLTVL.

The rearrangement links TRBV6-6 to TRBJ1-1; no clear D. The CDR3 extends over 12 amino acids. The germline V gene has CDR1 MNHNY and CDR2 SVGAGI (reference sequence). V was cut by 8 bases and J by 4 bases, with 11 bases left in between. CDR3 region: CASGLSGTEAFF. The CDR3 DNA follows: TGTGCCAGCGGATTATCGGGCACTGAAGCTTTCTTT.

The genes are TRBV23-1 and TRBJ2-2; 8 positions agree with TRBD2. TRBV23-1 is known as an ORF, though its function is uncertain. CDR3 length equals 15 residues. V lost 8 bases and J lost 5; bases outside the gene matches: 10. The CDR3 DNA is TGCGCCAGCCCGCGGGGGGCGTTGGGGACCGGGGAGCTGTTTTTT. Its translation: CASPRGALGTGELFF.

This sequence joins TRBV5-3 and TRBJ2-7; D is perhaps TRBD1 (6 bases). TRBV5-3 is flagged as an ORF with uncertain function. V was pared by 1 base and J by 3 bases, with 29 bases between. CDR3 length: 20 residues. CDR3 coding DNA: TGTGCCAGAAGCTTGAAGGACCCAGACAGGCGGAGAAAAGCCAACTACGAGCAGTACTTC. Encoded protein: CARSLKDPDRRRKANYEQYF.

The chain uses TRBV7-8 and TRBJ1-6, with D tentatively TRBD1 (6 bases). CDR3 length: 21 residues. Trimming took off 5 bases at V and 1 base at J, with 27 bases between the two ends. Germline CDR1 is SGHVS and CDR2 is FQNEAQ. CDR3 nucleotides: TGTGCCAGCAGCCGCCGGCCCTCAGGGGCCCGCGGGCGGTCCTATAATTCACCCCTCCACTTT. Its translation: CASSRRPSGARGRSYNSPLHF.